This T cell receptor (beta chain) was retrieved from a study of blood T cell repertoires in COVID-19. Assay: immunoSEQ multiplex PCR; the TCRdb copy retains only in-frame clones and omits some. Here the sample spans some 200,000 clones, about 86% being singletons. Between the trimmed V and J ends, which lost 2 bases and 9 bases, there was a span of 5 bases. From germline, CDR1 is MGHDK and CDR2 SYGVNS. CDR3 length: 11 residues. Sequencing was done on a sample of PBMCs or T cells enriched from blood (not recorded which). This receptor was identified in a woman aged 50 to 60 with acute COVID-19. The chain has TRBV25-1 and TRBJ2-1; no definite D call. The CDR3 spells CASSERSEQFF. The CDR3 region has the DNA TGTGCCAGCAGTGAAAGGAGTGAGCAGTTCTTC.